The 12 T cell receptor beta chains given below trace back to one sample, sequenced in a study of T cell responses to AZD1222 COVID-19 vaccine. TCRdb keeps only in-frame clones here, not all; method: immunoSEQ multiplex PCR. The repertoire includes some 130,000 clones, approximately 88% of them detected once, and roughly 3.5% sits in the top ten. The material was peripheral blood, obtained on day 0 of AZD1222 vaccination. Receptors were obtained from an adult in good health.

The chain carries TRBV2 and TRBJ1-5, with D perhaps matching TRBD1 (5 bases). The CDR3 consists of 15 residues. The V and J ends lost 3 bases and 2 bases respectively, with 11 bases between them. Per germline, CDR1 SNHLY and CDR2 FYNNEI. This CDR3 is CASSEWGFGNQPQHF. The CDR3 DNA reads TGTGCCAGCAGTGAGTGGGGGTTCGGCAATCAGCCCCAGCATTTT.

The chain carries TRBV27 and TRBJ2-5; D is unresolved. Trimming took off 9 bases at V and 2 bases at J, with 13 bases between the two ends. CDR1 and CDR2 from the germline V gene are MNHEY and SMNVEV (reference sequence). The CDR3 is 13 amino acids. The CDR3 nucleotides are TGTGCCAGTTCAAGATGGGGTCAAGAGACCCAGTACTTC. It codes for CASSRWGQETQYF.

The chain links TRBV13 to TRBJ2-1; 10 bases line up with TRBD2. CDR1 PRHDT and CDR2 FYEKMQ come from the germline V gene (reference sequence). Trimming at V came to 1 base and at J to 8 bases, leaving 5 bases not matched to a gene. The CDR3 has 15 amino acids. The CDR3 here is CASSLVAGGGHEQFF. The CDR3 region has the DNA TGTGCCAGCAGCTTAGTAGCGGGGGGCGGTCATGAGCAGTTCTTC.

The rearrangement links TRBV9 to TRBJ1-3; D is possibly TRBD1 (5 bases). The CDR3 length is 14 residues. V dropped 5 bases and J dropped 4 bases, with 13 bases sitting between them. Germline V lookup: CDR1 SGDLS, CDR2 YYNGEE. CDR3 DNA sequence: TGTGCCAGCAGAGAGGGGACTGCGGGAAACACCATATATTTT. Translated, it gives CASREGTAGNTIYF.

This chain connects TRBV29-1 to TRBJ2-2, with a tentative D call TRBD1 (6 bases). The CDR3 extends over 13 amino acids. CDR1 SQVTM and CDR2 ANQGSEA come from the germline V gene. V lost 5 bases and J lost 6, with 13 bases in between. CDR3 nucleotide sequence: TGCAGCGTTTCCCGGACAGAGGCCGGGGAGCTGTTTTTT. Amino acids: CSVSRTEAGELFF.

V usage is TRBV7-9 and J usage is TRBJ2-1, with 8 bases lining up with TRBD1. The trim removed 4 bases at V and 4 bases at J, leaving 6 bases unmatched. Germline loops: CDR1 SEHNR, CDR2 FQNEAQ (reference sequence). This CDR3 region has 15 residues. The CDR3 region is CASSSGTGYYNEQFF. CDR3 coding DNA: TGTGCCAGCAGCTCCGGGACAGGCTATTACAATGAGCAGTTCTTC.

The chain employs TRBV6-6 and TRBJ1-3; D not resolved. V lost 8 bases to trimming and J lost 0 bases, with 8 bases between them. This CDR3 has 13 residues. CDR1 and CDR2 (germline): MNHNY, SVGAGI (reference sequence). For the CDR3, the DNA is TGTGCCAGCTGCCTGCTCTCTGGAAACACCATATATTTT. Translated: CASCLLSGNTIYF.

This sequence joins TRBV18 and TRBJ1-2, with 8 positions matching TRBD1. The CDR3 sequence is 14 residues long. The V segment lost 5 bases and the J segment 6 bases; nucleotides outside the gene matches: 8. In germline, CDR1 is KGHSH, CDR2 LQKENI. This chain's CDR3 is CASSIQTGVDGYTF. CDR3 bases: TGTGCCAGCTCAATACAGACAGGGGTGGATGGCTACACCTTC.

The J gene is TRBJ1-2, the V gene TRBV12-3 or TRBV12-4; D is unclear. The CDR3 consists of 12 residues. V was clipped by 3 bases and J by 8 bases, with 10 bases between them. The CDR3 is CASSLNPGGYTF. The CDR3 bases are TGTGCCAGCAGTTTGAATCCCGGAGGCTACACCTTC.

This clone was counted only a few times. The chain recombines TRBV9 with TRBJ1-2; D is unresolved. CDR1 SGDLS and CDR2 YYNGEE come from the germline V gene. The length of the CDR3 is 16 residues. V was shortened by 3 bases and J by 0 bases, with 15 bases between the two germline ends. The CDR3 here is CASSADDLGPNYGYTF. The CDR3 DNA follows: TGTGCCAGCAGCGCCGACGACTTGGGCCCTAACTATGGCTACACCTTC.

The chain joins TRBV29-1 to TRBJ2-5; 8 positions match TRBD1. Germline V gives CDR1 SQVTM, CDR2 ANQGSEA. This CDR3 contains 12 residues. J gave up 5 bases and V 3 bases, and 2 bases lay outside the gene matches. CDR3 sequence: CSVDRGRETQYF. The CDR3 DNA follows: TGCAGCGTTGACAGGGGGCGCGAGACCCAGTACTTC.

The chain uses TRBV5-1 and TRBJ2-7; 7 positions match TRBD1. The germline V gene has CDR1 SGHRS and CDR2 YFSETQ. Losses at the gene ends were 0 bases for V and 4 bases for J; bases not matched to a gene: 4. This CDR3 has 14 amino acids. CDR3 nucleotides: TGCGCCAGCAGCTTGGAGGGCAGGGGGTACGAGCAGTACTTC. It codes for CASSLEGRGYEQYF. Together with reference TRBV5-1 and TRBJ2-7, the CDR3 gives the full variable domain: KAGVTQTPRYLIKTRGQQVTLSCSPISGHRSVSWYQQTPGQGLQFLFEYFSETQRNKGNFPGRFSGRQFSNSRSEMNVSTLELGDSALYLCASSLEGRGYEQYFGPGTRLTVT.